These 15 T cell receptor beta chains originate from one sample sequenced in a study of T-cell memory formation after mild COVID-19. MiXCR, applied by TCRdb to the 5' RACE reads, yields one record per CDR3 protein. Among about 350,000 distinct CDR3 sequences listed, around 13% were seen once. Sequenced sample: PBMCs or a T cell subset sorted from them (not recorded which). The receptors derive from a man aged 18 to 30 who had mild COVID-19 (a few samples of this study predate the infection). Cell type and time point are not known.

The chain links TRBV27 to TRBJ2-7; no reliable D call. Germline assignment: CDR1 MNHEY and CDR2 SMNVEV (reference sequence). Trimming took 0 bases from V and 2 from J, leaving 11 bases between them. The CDR3 spans 15 residues. The CDR3: CASSLSVRNTYEQYF. CDR3 bases: TGTGCCAGCAGTTTATCGGTCAGGAACACCTACGAGCAGTACTTC.

CDR3 nucleotide sequence: TGTGCCAGCACCTTGTTGGGACAGGGGTACACTGAAGCTTTCTTT. This gives the protein CASTLLGQGYTEAFF. V is TRBV6-2 or TRBV6-3 and J is TRBJ1-1; 10 bases map to TRBD1. The CDR3 is made up of 15 amino acids. Germline CDR1 and CDR2: MNHEY and SVGEGT. J was trimmed by 3 bases and V by 7 bases; bases with no gene match: 8.

V gene TRBV2 combines with J gene TRBJ2-1; the match to TRBD2 covers 8 bases. This CDR3 has 12 residues. Germline V gene sequence: CDR1 SNHLY, CDR2 FYNNEI. The chain's CDR3 is CANREGPGEQFF. CDR3 DNA: TGTGCGAATCGGGAGGGGCCTGGGGAGCAGTTCTTC. Using reference TRBV2 and TRBJ2-1 for the parts outside the CDR3, the full variable domain is EPEVTQTPSHQVTQMGQEVILRCVPISNHLYFYWYRQILGQKVEFLVSFYNNEISEKSEIFDDQFSVERPDGSNFTLKIRSTKLEDSAMYFCANREGPGEQFFGPGTRLTVL.

The chain uses TRBV20-1 and TRBJ2-2; no clear D. The CDR3 sequence is 15 residues long. The germline gives CDR1 DFQATT, CDR2 SNEGSKA (reference sequence). V lost 5 bases and J lost 1, with 14 bases in between. Here the CDR3 DNA reads TGCAGTGCTTACGACCCAAAGCGGAACACCGGGGAGCTGTTTTTT. Translation: CSAYDPKRNTGELFF.

Only a few counts were recorded for this clonotype. The chain employs TRBV6-5 and TRBJ1-1, with D unresolved. The CDR3 runs to 14 residues. Germline CDR1 MNHEY, CDR2 SVGAGI. Trimming removed 6 bases at V and 4 bases at J, with 15 bases between. The CDR3 loop reads CASRYDLGGTEAFF. CDR3 DNA sequence: TGTGCCAGCAGGTACGATCTAGGCGGCACTGAAGCTTTCTTT.

The chain employs TRBV6-2 or TRBV6-3 and TRBJ1-5, with D possibly matching TRBD1 (5 bases). Looked up from germline, CDR1 is MNHEY and CDR2 is SVGEGT. This CDR3 is built from 15 residues. Trimming left V 5 bases short and J 1 base short, with 12 bases between. The CDR3: CASSPLGGSNQPQHF. The CDR3 DNA reads as TGTGCCAGCAGTCCTCTCGGGGGAAGCAATCAGCCCCAGCATTTT.

The V and J genes are TRBV7-2 and TRBJ1-1; 11 bases are a match to TRBD1. After removal of 3 bases from V and 6 bases from J, the junction contained 9 bases not matched to a gene. This CDR3 contains 16 residues. CDR1 is SGHTA, CDR2 FQGNSA, per germline. CDR3 residues: CASSFRDRGTTPEAFF. The CDR3 DNA is TGTGCCAGCAGCTTCCGGGACAGGGGGACCACCCCTGAAGCTTTCTTT.

This clonotype has only a few counts. V usage is TRBV10-3 and J usage is TRBJ1-1, with a possible D match to TRBD1 (5 bases). This CDR3 has 15 amino acids. With 0 bases removed from V and 4 bases from J, the gap between germline ends came to 12 bases. Germline values: CDR1 ENHRY, CDR2 SYGVKD. In DNA, the CDR3 is TGTGCCATCAGTGAGTCGAAAGGGGTGAGCACTGAAGCTTTCTTT. It translates to CAISESKGVSTEAFF.

This clonotype was counted only a few times. This sequence joins TRBV4-3 and TRBJ2-2; tentative D call: TRBD2 (7 bases). Trimming removed 2 bases from V and 0 bases from J, with 19 bases in between. The CDR3 is 19 residues long. Germline CDR1 reads LGHNA; CDR2 reads YSLEER. In DNA, the CDR3 is TGCGCCAGCAGCCAACCTTCGGGGGGCCGGGGGGCGAACACCGGGGAGCTGTTTTTT. Translated, it gives CASSQPSGGRGANTGELFF.

This clonotype showed up many times. V is TRBV28 and J is TRBJ2-1; possible D gene TRBD2, 7 bases. The V and J ends lost 4 bases and 3 bases respectively, with 13 bases between them. The CDR3 totals 15 residues. Germline values: CDR1 MDHEN, CDR2 SYDVKM. CDR3 DNA sequence: TGTGCCAGCAGTTATGTCGGGGGGCTCTACAATGAGCAGTTCTTC. Amino acids: CASSYVGGLYNEQFF.

This clonotype was found many times. This chain uses TRBV7-9 with TRBJ2-3; 10 positions match TRBD2. The CDR3 has 15 residues. The germline gives CDR1 SEHNR, CDR2 FQNEAQ (reference sequence). V dropped 5 bases and J dropped 3; count of bases not matched to a gene: 5. CDR3 sequence: CASSHGTSATDTQYF. CDR3 nucleotide sequence: TGTGCCAGCAGCCACGGGACTAGCGCAACAGATACGCAGTATTTT. Looking up the rest from reference TRBV7-9 and TRBJ2-3 gives the full variable domain: DTGVSQNPRHKITKRGQNVTFRCDPISEHNRLYWYRQTLGQGPEFLTYFQNEAQLEKSRLLSDRFSAERPKGSFSTLEIQRTEQGDSAMYLCASSHGTSATDTQYFGPGTRLTVL.

The chain joins TRBV7-2 to TRBJ1-2, with a possible D match to TRBD1 (6 bases). Per germline, CDR1 SGHTA and CDR2 FQGNSA. V was clipped by 5 bases and J by 5 bases, with 21 bases between them. The CDR3 spans 16 residues. The CDR3 region has the DNA TGTGCCAGCAGCGAGGGAGGGGGACTCGGTAATTATGGCTACACCTTC. This codes for CASSEGGGLGNYGYTF.

CDR3 residues: CASSPKDTQYF. The CDR3 DNA follows: TGTGCCAGCAGTCCCAAAGATACGCAGTATTTT. The chain is built from TRBV12-3 or TRBV12-4 and TRBJ2-3; D gene ambiguous. The CDR3 totals 11 residues. The ends were cut back, 5 bases at V and 5 bases at J, with 5 bases in the middle.

The V call is TRBV4-1, the J call TRBJ1-1; TRBD1 is a possible D gene (6 bases). Trimming cost V 4 bases and J 7 bases, with 16 bases left between them. Per germline, CDR1 MGHRA and CDR2 YSYEKL. CDR3 length equals 14 residues. The CDR3 DNA reads as TGCGCCAGCAGCCGACCAGGACAGAAGATTGAAGCTTTCTTT. Its protein product is CASSRPGQKIEAFF.

This clonotype was counted a few times. The chain combines TRBV5-1 with TRBJ1-4; tentatively, D is TRBD1 (5 bases). In germline, CDR1 is SGHRS, CDR2 YFSETQ. The CDR3 loop spans 14 amino acids. Between the trimmed V and J ends, which lost 4 bases and 2 bases, there was a span of 9 bases. This CDR3 is CASSVQGTNEKLFF. CDR3 DNA: TGCGCCAGCAGCGTTCAGGGTACTAATGAAAAACTGTTTTTT.